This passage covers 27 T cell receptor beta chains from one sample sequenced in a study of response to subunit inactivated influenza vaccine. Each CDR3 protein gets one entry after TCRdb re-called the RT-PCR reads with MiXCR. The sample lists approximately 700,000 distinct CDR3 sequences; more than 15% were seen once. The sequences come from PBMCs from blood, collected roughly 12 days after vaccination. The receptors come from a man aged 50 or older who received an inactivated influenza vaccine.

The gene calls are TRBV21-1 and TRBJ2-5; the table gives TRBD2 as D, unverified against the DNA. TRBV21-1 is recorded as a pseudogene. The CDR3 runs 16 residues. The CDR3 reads CASSKEEDDDQETQYF. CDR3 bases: TGTGCCAGCAGCAAAGAGGAGGATGACGACCAAGAGACCCAGTACTTC.

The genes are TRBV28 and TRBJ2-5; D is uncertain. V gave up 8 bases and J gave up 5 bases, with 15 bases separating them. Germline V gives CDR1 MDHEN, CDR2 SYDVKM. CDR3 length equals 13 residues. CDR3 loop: CASGFSVPETQYF. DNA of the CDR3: TGTGCCAGCGGGTTCAGTGTCCCGGAGACCCAGTACTTC.

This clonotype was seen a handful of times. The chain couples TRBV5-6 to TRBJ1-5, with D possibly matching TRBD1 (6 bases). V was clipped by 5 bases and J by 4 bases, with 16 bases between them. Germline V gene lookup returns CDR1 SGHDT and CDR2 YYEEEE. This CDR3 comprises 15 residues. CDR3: CASSWGGAGNQPQHF. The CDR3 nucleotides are TGTGCCAGCAGTTGGGGGGGCGCTGGGAATCAGCCCCAGCATTTT.

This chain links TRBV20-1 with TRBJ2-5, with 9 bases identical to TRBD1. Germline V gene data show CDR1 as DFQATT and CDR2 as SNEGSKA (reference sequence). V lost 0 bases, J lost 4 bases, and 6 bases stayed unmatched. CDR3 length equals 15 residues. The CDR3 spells CSARDLGQGRETQYF. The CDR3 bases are TGCAGTGCTAGAGACCTAGGACAGGGGAGAGAGACCCAGTACTTC.

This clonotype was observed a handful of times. CDR3 protein: CAWSAPAGRVVRNTEAFF. The CDR3, as DNA: TGTGCCTGGAGTGCCCCTGCAGGGCGGGTAGTACGGAACACTGAAGCTTTCTTT. The rearrangement uses TRBV30 and TRBJ1-1; tentatively, D is TRBD1 (5 bases). Per the germline V gene, CDR1 is GTSNPN and CDR2 is SVGIG (reference sequence). Trimming stripped 1 base from V and 1 base from J, with 22 bases between. The CDR3 is made up of 18 amino acids.

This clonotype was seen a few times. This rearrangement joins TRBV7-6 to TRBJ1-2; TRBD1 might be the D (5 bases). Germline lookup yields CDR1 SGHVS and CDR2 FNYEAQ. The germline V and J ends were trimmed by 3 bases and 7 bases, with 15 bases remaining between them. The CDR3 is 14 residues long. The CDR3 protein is CASSLGDANSGYTF. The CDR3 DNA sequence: TGTGCCAGCAGCTTGGGGGACGCCAACAGTGGCTACACCTTC.

This CDR3 reads CASSPGTVSNTGELFF. In DNA, the CDR3 is TGTGCCAGCAGCCCCGGGACGGTTTCGAACACCGGGGAGCTGTTTTTT. The V call is TRBV11-1, the J call TRBJ2-2, with D perhaps TRBD1 or TRBD2 (5 bases each). There are 16 residues in the CDR3. V lost 5 bases to trimming and J lost 0 bases, with 13 bases between them. Per the germline V gene, CDR1 is SGHAT and CDR2 is FQDESV (reference sequence).

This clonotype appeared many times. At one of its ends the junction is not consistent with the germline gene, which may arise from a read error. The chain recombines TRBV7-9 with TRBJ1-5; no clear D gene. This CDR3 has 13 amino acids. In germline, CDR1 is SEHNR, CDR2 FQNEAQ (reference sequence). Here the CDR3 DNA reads TGCGCCAGCAGCTTGGATGGCAATCAGCCCCAGCATTTT. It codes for CASSLDGNQPQHF.

CDR3 loop: CASSLARVGQGEGYTF. DNA for the CDR3: TGTGCCAGCAGCTTAGCGCGGGTCGGGCAGGGGGAAGGCTACACCTTC. The chain is built from TRBV7-2 and TRBJ1-2; 7 nucleotides agree with TRBD1. The germline gives CDR1 SGHTA, CDR2 FQGNSA. The CDR3 is 16 residues long. The J segment lost 8 bases and the V segment lost 0 bases, leaving 12 bases of the junction unmatched.

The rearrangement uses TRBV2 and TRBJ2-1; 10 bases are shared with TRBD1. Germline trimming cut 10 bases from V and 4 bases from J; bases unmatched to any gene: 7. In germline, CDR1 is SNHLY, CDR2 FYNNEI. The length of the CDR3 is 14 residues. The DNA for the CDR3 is TGTGCCATCCGGGACAGGGGATCTTACAATGAGCAGTTCTTC. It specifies CAIRDRGSYNEQFF.

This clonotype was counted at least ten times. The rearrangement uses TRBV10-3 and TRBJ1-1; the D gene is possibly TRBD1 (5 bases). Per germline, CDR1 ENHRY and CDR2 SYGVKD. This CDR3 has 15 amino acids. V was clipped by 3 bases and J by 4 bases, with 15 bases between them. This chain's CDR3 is CAISDPGRSGTEAFF. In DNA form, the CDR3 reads TGTGCCATCAGTGACCCGGGACGATCGGGCACTGAAGCTTTCTTT.

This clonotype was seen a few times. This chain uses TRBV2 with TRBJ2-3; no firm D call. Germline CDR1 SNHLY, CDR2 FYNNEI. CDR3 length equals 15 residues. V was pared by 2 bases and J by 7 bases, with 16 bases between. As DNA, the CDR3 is TGTGCCAGCAGTGAATCCAGTCTCCCGAGAAATACGCAGTATTTT. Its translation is CASSESSLPRNTQYF.

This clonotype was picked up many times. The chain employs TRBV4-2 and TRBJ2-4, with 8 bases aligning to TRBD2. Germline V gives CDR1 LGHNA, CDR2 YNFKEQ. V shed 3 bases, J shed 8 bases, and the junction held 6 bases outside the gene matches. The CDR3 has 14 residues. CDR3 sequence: CASSHMTSADIQYF. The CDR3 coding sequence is TGTGCCAGCAGCCACATGACTAGCGCGGACATTCAGTACTTC.

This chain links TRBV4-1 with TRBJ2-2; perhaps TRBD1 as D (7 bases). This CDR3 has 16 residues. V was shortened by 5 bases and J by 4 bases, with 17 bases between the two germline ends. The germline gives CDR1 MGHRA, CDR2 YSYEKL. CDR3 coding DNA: TGCGCCAGCAGCATATCCGCCCAGGGGGGCACCGGGGAGCTGTTTTTT. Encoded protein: CASSISAQGGTGELFF.

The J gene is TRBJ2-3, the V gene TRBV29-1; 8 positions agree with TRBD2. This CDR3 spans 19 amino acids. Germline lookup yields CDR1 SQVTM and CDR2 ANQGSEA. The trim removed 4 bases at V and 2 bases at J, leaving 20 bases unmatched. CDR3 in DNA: TGCAGCGTTGCGAGAGGGAGCCGAATTGCGGGAGGCACCACAGATACGCAGTATTTT. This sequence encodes CSVARGSRIAGGTTDTQYF.

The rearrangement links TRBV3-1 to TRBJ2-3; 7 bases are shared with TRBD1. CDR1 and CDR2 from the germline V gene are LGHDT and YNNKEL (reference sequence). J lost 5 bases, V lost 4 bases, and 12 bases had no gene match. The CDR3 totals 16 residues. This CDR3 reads CASSPRLRDRGDTQYF. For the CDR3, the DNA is TGTGCCAGCAGCCCGCGACTCCGGGACAGAGGAGATACGCAGTATTTT.

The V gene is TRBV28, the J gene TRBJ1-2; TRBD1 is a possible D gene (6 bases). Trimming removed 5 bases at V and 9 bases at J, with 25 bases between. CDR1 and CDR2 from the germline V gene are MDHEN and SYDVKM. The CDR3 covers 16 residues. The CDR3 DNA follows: TGTGCCAGCAGTCCTACGTCCTCCGGGACACCCGGACGCTACACCTTC. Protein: CASSPTSSGTPGRYTF.

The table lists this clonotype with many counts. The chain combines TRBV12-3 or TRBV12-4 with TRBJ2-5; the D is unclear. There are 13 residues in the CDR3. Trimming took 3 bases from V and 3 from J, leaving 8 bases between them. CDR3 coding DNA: TGTGCCAGCAGTTTGTTTGGGAAAGAGACCCAGTACTTC. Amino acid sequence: CASSLFGKETQYF.

The CDR3 region is CASSWGAGGNEQFF. CDR3 DNA sequence: TGTGCCAGCTCCTGGGGGGCAGGGGGCAATGAGCAGTTCTTC. The chain joins TRBV5-6 to TRBJ2-1; D might be TRBD1 (7 bases). The CDR3 has 14 amino acids. Trimming took off 7 bases at V and 6 bases at J, with 17 bases between the two ends. CDR1 is SGHDT, CDR2 YYEEEE, per germline.

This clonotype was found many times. The CDR3 here is CASSLAGGNNEQFF. The CDR3 region has the DNA TGTGCCAGCAGCCTAGCGGGGGGGAACAATGAGCAGTTCTTC. The chain recombines TRBV11-2 with TRBJ2-1, with 12 bases that match TRBD2. Germline CDR1 SGHAT, CDR2 FQNNGV. The trim removed 5 bases at V and 5 bases at J, leaving 1 base unmatched. The CDR3 has 14 residues.

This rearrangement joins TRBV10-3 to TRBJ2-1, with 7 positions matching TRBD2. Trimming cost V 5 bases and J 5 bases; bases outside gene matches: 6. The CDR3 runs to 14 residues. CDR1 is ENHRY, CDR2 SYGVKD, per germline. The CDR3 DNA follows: TGTGCCATCAGTTTGGGACTACAAGACAATGAGCAGTTCTTC. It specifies CAISLGLQDNEQFF.

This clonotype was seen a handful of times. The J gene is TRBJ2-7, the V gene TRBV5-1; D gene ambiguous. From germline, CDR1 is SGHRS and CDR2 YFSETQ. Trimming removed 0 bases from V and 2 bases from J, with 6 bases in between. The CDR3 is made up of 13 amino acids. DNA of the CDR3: TGCGCCAGCAGCTTGGACCACCCCTACGAGCAGTACTTC. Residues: CASSLDHPYEQYF.

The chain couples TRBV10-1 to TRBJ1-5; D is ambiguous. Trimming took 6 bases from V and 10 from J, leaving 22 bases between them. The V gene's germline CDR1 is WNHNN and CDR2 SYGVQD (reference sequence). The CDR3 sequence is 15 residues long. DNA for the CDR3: TGCGCCAGCAGGGGCCTATTAGGGAGGGAGGATCCCCAGCATTTT. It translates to CASRGLLGREDPQHF.

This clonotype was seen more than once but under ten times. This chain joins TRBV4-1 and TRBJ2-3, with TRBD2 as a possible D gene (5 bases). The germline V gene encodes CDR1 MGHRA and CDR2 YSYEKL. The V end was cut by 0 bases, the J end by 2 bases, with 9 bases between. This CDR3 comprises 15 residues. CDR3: CASSQDRLATDTQYF. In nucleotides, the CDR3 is TGCGCCAGCAGCCAAGATCGGCTAGCCACAGATACGCAGTATTTT.

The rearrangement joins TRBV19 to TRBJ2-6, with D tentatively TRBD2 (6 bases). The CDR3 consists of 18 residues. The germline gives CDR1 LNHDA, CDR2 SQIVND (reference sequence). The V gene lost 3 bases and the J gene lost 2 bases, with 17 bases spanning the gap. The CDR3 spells CASSMEKWGVAGANVLTF. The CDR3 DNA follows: TGTGCCAGTAGTATGGAGAAGTGGGGGGTTGCTGGGGCCAACGTCCTGACTTTC.

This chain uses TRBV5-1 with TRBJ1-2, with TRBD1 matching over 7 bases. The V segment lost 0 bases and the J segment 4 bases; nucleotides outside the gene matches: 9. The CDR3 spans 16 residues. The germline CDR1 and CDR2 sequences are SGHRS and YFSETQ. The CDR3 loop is CASSLGDSRFTYGYTF. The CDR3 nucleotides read TGCGCCAGCAGCTTGGGGGACAGTCGATTCACCTATGGCTACACCTTC.

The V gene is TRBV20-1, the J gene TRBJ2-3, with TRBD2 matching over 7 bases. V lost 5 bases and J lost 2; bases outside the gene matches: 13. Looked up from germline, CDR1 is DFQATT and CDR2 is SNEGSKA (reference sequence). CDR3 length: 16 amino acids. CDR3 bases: TGCAGTGCTGCCGATCCTCGCGGGGGAAACACAGATACGCAGTATTTT. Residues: CSAADPRGGNTDTQYF.